This T cell receptor beta chain is drawn from a study of T cell responses to AZD1222 COVID-19 vaccine. Study observations and caveats: Among those given AZD1222, only 5 to 7 were seropositive at baseline. Spike was spanned by vaccine-associated CD4 TCRs, with dominance at 160-218 and 743-854.

Note on this clone: Its specificity is not known.

Both about-4-week and about-12-week second-dose recipients were combined. Clones were read by immunoSEQ multiplex PCR, and TCRdb kept only the in-frame ones, dropping some. The data hold some 150,000 clones, with approximately 90% observed a single time. Sequenced material: peripheral blood, taken 28 days after the second AZD1222 dose. The TCR sequence derives from an adult who received the AZD1222 COVID-19 vaccine.

CDR3 amino acids: CASSTGRSHTEAFF. The CDR3 DNA is TGCGCCAGCAGTACCGGACGGTCTCACACTGAAGCTTTCTTT. V is TRBV5-1 and J is TRBJ1-1, with D uncertain. CDR1 is SGHRS and CDR2 is YFSETQ in the germline V gene. This CDR3 has 14 residues. V was trimmed by 5 bases and J by 3 bases, leaving 14 bases between them.